Below are 21 T cell receptor beta chains sequenced from a single sample in a study of beta chain features in type 1 diabetes. The isolated RNA, all of it, was reverse transcribed, so expressed TCRB transcripts were what got sequenced. Profiling relied on immunoSEQ multiplex PCR, and the TCRdb table lists in-frame clones only, not all of them. Of a few hundred thousand clones detected, 8.5% to 10% appear once; the ten largest clones hold about 0.63%. Whole-study results and caveats: The study found moderately but significantly shorter TCRB CDR3s in all four CD4+ subsets of Type 1 diabetes patients.

Their specific antigens are unknown. Sequenced sample: central memory CD4+ T cells from blood. The origin of the receptors is a young man with type 1 diabetes.

The DNA for the CDR3 is TGTGCCAGCTCACCGATGTCGGCCCCCGGTTACAATGAGCAGTTCTTC. Translated, it gives CASSPMSAPGYNEQFF. The chain couples TRBV18 to TRBJ2-1; D gene ambiguous. The V gene lost 3 bases and the J gene lost 4 bases, with 16 bases spanning the gap. Germline V gives CDR1 KGHSH, CDR2 LQKENI. This CDR3 is 16 amino acids long.

The table lists this clone with many counts. The chain has TRBV5-1 and TRBJ1-1, with 9 positions matching TRBD1. Germline V gene data show CDR1 as SGHRS and CDR2 as YFSETQ. There are 15 residues in the CDR3. J gave up 6 bases and V 1 base, and 7 bases lay outside the gene matches. The CDR3 region has the DNA TGCGCCAGCAGCTTGAATGAACAGGGGGCGGCTGAAGCTTTCTTT. Amino acids: CASSLNEQGAAEAFF.

The CDR3 loop reads CASSLFSRPNTEAFF. DNA of the CDR3: TGTGCCAGCAGCTTGTTCTCCCGTCCTAACACTGAAGCTTTCTTT. The chain combines TRBV4-2 with TRBJ1-1; D unclear. CDR1 and CDR2 from the germline V gene are LGHNA and YNFKEQ. This CDR3 is built from 15 residues. V was pared by 5 bases and J by 2 bases, with 15 bases between.

V and J are TRBV13 and TRBJ2-5; D may be TRBD2 (6 bases). The CDR3 loop spans 14 amino acids. V lost 6 bases to trimming and J lost 0 bases, with 11 bases between them. Germline V gene lookup returns CDR1 PRHDT and CDR2 FYEKMQ (reference sequence). The CDR3: CASSEQRDQETQYF. CDR3 coding DNA: TGTGCCAGCAGTGAACAGCGGGACCAAGAGACCCAGTACTTC.

The V call is TRBV27, the J call TRBJ2-3; the D is unclear. Germline CDR1 and CDR2: MNHEY and SMNVEV (reference sequence). The V gene lost 2 bases and the J gene lost 2 bases, with 11 bases spanning the gap. The CDR3 loop spans 15 amino acids. The CDR3 DNA is TGTGCCAGCAGTTTAAGATACCCAAACACAGATACGCAGTATTTT. It specifies CASSLRYPNTDTQYF.

Concerning this clone itself: A much larger clone differs from this one at a single base, so this may be a read error. The chain couples TRBV4-3 to TRBJ2-3; TRBD2 aligns across 7 bases. J lost 4 bases, V lost 0 bases, and 10 bases had no gene match. The CDR3 has 17 residues. The germline gives CDR1 LGHNA, CDR2 YSLEER. The CDR3 sequence: CASSQELARVQADTQYF. The CDR3 DNA is TGCGCCAGCAGCCAAGAACTAGCGAGAGTCCAGGCAGATACGCAGTATTTT.

The V and J genes are TRBV7-3 and TRBJ2-3; TRBD2 might be the D (6 bases). The germline V gene encodes CDR1 SGHTA and CDR2 FQGTGA. The CDR3 loop spans 14 amino acids. The ends were cut back, 5 bases at V and 8 bases at J, with 17 bases in the middle. CDR3 residues: CASSPGPSGGTQYF. The CDR3 coding sequence is TGTGCCAGCAGCCCGGGCCCCTCCGGGGGTACGCAGTATTTT.

This clone was seen ten or more times. The chain carries TRBV28 and TRBJ2-3; no clear D. V lost 6 bases to trimming and J lost 6 bases, with 10 bases between them. In germline, CDR1 is MDHEN, CDR2 SYDVKM. The CDR3 extends over 12 amino acids. The CDR3 bases are TGTGCCAGCAGCAGACTTGGGGATACGCAGTATTTT. Translated: CASSRLGDTQYF.

The J gene is TRBJ2-2, the V gene TRBV19, with D unclear. V lost 6 bases, J lost 4 bases, and 15 bases lay in between. The CDR3 covers 15 residues. Germline V lookup: CDR1 LNHDA, CDR2 SQIVND (reference sequence). The CDR3 region is CASRQGVLATGELFF. The CDR3 coding sequence is TGTGCCAGTAGACAAGGAGTTTTAGCCACCGGGGAGCTGTTTTTT.

The chain links TRBV19 to TRBJ2-1; D possibly corresponds to TRBD1 (6 bases). CDR3 size: 13 residues. Germline V lookup: CDR1 LNHDA, CDR2 SQIVND (reference sequence). V was pared by 5 bases and J by 8 bases, with 13 bases between. The chain's CDR3 is CASSFGQFDEQFF. The DNA of the CDR3 is TGTGCCAGTAGTTTCGGACAGTTCGATGAGCAGTTCTTC.

A few counts support this clone. The chain combines TRBV5-1 with TRBJ1-4; 7 bases line up with TRBD1. The CDR3 runs to 16 residues. V dropped 2 bases and J dropped 3; count of bases not matched to a gene: 7. CDR1 is SGHRS and CDR2 is YFSETQ in the germline V gene. The CDR3 sequence: CASSLQPGQSNEKLFF. The CDR3 region has the DNA TGCGCCAGCAGCTTACAACCGGGACAGTCTAATGAAAAACTGTTTTTT.

The V gene is TRBV15, the J gene TRBJ1-5; D is undetermined. CDR1 and CDR2 from the germline V gene are LNHNV and YYDKDF (reference sequence). The CDR3 has 12 residues. V was shortened by 8 bases and J by 6 bases, with 11 bases between the two germline ends. This CDR3 is CATGGWGQPQHF. DNA of the CDR3: TGTGCCACCGGCGGTTGGGGTCAGCCCCAGCATTTT.

This clone has a handful of counts. CDR3 nucleotide sequence: TGTGCCAGCAGCCCCGGGACTAACAAGGTCACAGATACGCAGTATTTT. This gives the protein CASSPGTNKVTDTQYF. The chain uses TRBV5-4 and TRBJ2-3, with 7 nucleotides matching TRBD2. CDR1 and CDR2 (germline): SGHNT, YYREEE (reference sequence). The junction had 10 bases not matched to a gene; V was cut back by 4 bases and J by 2 bases. The CDR3 has 16 amino acids.

The chain links TRBV5-1 to TRBJ1-1; 8 bases match TRBD1. V was pared by 4 bases and J by 11 bases, with 13 bases of the junction left unmatched. This CDR3 is 14 amino acids long. CDR1 and CDR2 (germline): SGHRS, YFSETQ. Written as DNA, the CDR3 is TGCGCCAGCAGCCCCCAACCGGCGGACAGGGATGCTTTCTTT. Translation gives CASSPQPADRDAFF.

This clone was seen a few times. V usage is TRBV6-1 and J usage is TRBJ2-7; TRBD1 agrees at 7 bases. Germline lookup yields CDR1 MNHNS and CDR2 SASEGT. V gave up 2 bases and J gave up 1 base; unmatched junction bases: 2. This CDR3 has 14 residues. The CDR3 spells CASSEPGQSYEQYF. CDR3 sequence (DNA): TGTGCCAGCAGTGAACCGGGACAGTCCTACGAGCAGTACTTC.

This clone was detected many times. The genes are TRBV28 and TRBJ2-3; tentative D call: TRBD2 (6 bases). This CDR3 spans 15 amino acids. The ends were cut back, 8 bases at V and 4 bases at J, with 19 bases in the middle. Looked up from germline, CDR1 is MDHEN and CDR2 is SYDVKM. CDR3 bases: TGTGCCAGCGGGGACTTCGGGAGAGGTTCAGATACGCAGTATTTT. It is translated as CASGDFGRGSDTQYF. Together with reference TRBV28 and TRBJ2-3, the CDR3 gives the full variable domain: DVKVTQSSRYLVKRTGEKVFLECVQDMDHENMFWYRQDPGLGLRLIYFSYDVKMKEKGDIPEGYSVSREKKERFSLILESASTNQTSMYLCASGDFGRGSDTQYFGPGTRLTVL.

The chain links TRBV14 to TRBJ1-1; D might be TRBD1 (6 bases). The CDR3 contains 17 residues. Germline V gene data show CDR1 as SGHDN and CDR2 as FVKESK. The V gene lost 4 bases and the J gene lost 1 base, with 19 bases spanning the gap. This CDR3 is CASSPVFGSGENTEAFF. The CDR3 nucleotides are TGTGCCAGCAGCCCTGTCTTTGGGTCAGGGGAGAACACTGAAGCTTTCTTT.

This clone was seen a few times. As DNA, the CDR3 is TGTGCCAGCAGCTTAGGGGACAGGGGGCTGATCTCTGAAGCTTTCTTT. It yields the protein CASSLGDRGLISEAFF. The chain recombines TRBV7-9 with TRBJ1-1, with 12 bases identical to TRBD1. CDR3 length equals 16 residues. V was clipped by 1 base and J by 6 bases; unmatched bases: 6. Germline V gives CDR1 SEHNR, CDR2 FQNEAQ (reference sequence).

The chain uses TRBV27 and TRBJ2-7; D possibly corresponds to TRBD2 (6 bases). V was clipped by 0 bases and J by 2 bases, with 11 bases between them. The CDR3 totals 15 residues. Per germline, CDR1 MNHEY and CDR2 SMNVEV (reference sequence). The CDR3 nucleotides are TGTGCCAGCAGTTTATCGGGGACTTCCCCCTACGAGCAGTACTTC. Amino acids: CASSLSGTSPYEQYF.

In its sample, this clone was seen a few times. This chain joins TRBV4-1 and TRBJ2-4; 11 nucleotides align to TRBD1. The CDR3 consists of 14 residues. The trim removed 4 bases at V and 6 bases at J, leaving 2 bases unmatched. Germline V lookup: CDR1 MGHRA, CDR2 YSYEKL. This CDR3 reads CASSRGTGGNIQYF. DNA of the CDR3: TGCGCCAGCAGCCGAGGGACAGGGGGAAACATTCAGTACTTC.

V is TRBV11-2 and J is TRBJ2-7, with 9 bases aligning to TRBD1. The CDR3 loop spans 15 amino acids. Germline loops: CDR1 SGHAT, CDR2 FQNNGV. V lost 5 bases and J lost 2; bases outside the gene matches: 7. CDR3 residues: CASSPGQGRTYEQYF. CDR3 bases: TGTGCCAGCAGCCCAGGACAGGGGAGGACCTACGAGCAGTACTTC.